What follows are 27 T cell receptor beta chains derived from one specimen sequenced in a study of T cells in Graves' hyperthyroidism and ophthalmopathy. Using RNA transcripts as the source, TCR beta CDR3 regions were amplified. First-round RT-PCR of the TCR CDR3 relied on the HTBI primer set. In TCRdb, the multiplex PCR reads were re-called with MiXCR into one record per CDR3 protein. The data contain approximately 430,000 distinct CDR3 sequences, 15% to 17% of them singletons. The sequencing input was blood. The receptors come from a woman aged 18-29 years with Graves' hyperthyroidism.

This clonotype has ten or more counts. This CDR3 reads CASIKEGRGHSEQFF. Here the CDR3 DNA reads TGTGCCAGCATTAAGGAGGGCAGGGGGCATAGTGAGCAGTTCTTC. The V gene is TRBV27, the J gene TRBJ2-1, with TRBD1 matching 8 bases. With 7 bases clipped from V and 9 bases from J, the junction kept 14 bases outside the gene matches. Germline loops: CDR1 MNHEY, CDR2 SMNVEV (reference sequence). The CDR3 contains 15 residues.

The V call is TRBV7-2, the J call TRBJ2-1; 7 bases fit TRBD1. This CDR3 has 16 residues. CDR1 SGHTA and CDR2 FQGNSA come from the germline V gene. The trim removed 5 bases at V and 2 bases at J, leaving 9 bases unmatched. CDR3 region: CASSPRRDSAYNEQFF. DNA of the CDR3: TGTGCCAGCAGCCCCCGCCGGGACAGCGCCTACAATGAGCAGTTCTTC.

The CDR3 DNA sequence: TGTGCCACACGCCGGGGGACAGGGCGCACTGAAGCTTTCTTT. Translation gives CATRRGTGRTEAFF. The chain couples TRBV7-2 to TRBJ1-1; 9 bases align to TRBD1. The CDR3 sequence is 14 residues long. CDR1 SGHTA and CDR2 FQGNSA come from the germline V gene. V trimming: 10 bases; J trimming: 4 bases; junction bases outside the gene matches: 10.

This clonotype was detected many times. The chain uses TRBV18 and TRBJ2-2; 7 bases match TRBD2. The ends lost 5 bases at V and 4 bases at J; junction bases unmatched: 7. Germline V gene sequence: CDR1 KGHSH, CDR2 LQKENI. This CDR3 is 15 amino acids long. The CDR3 reads CASSSRDYITGELFF. The CDR3 DNA follows: TGTGCCAGCTCATCACGGGACTATATCACCGGGGAGCTGTTTTTT. The full variable domain, in which reference TRBV18 and TRBJ2-2 provide the parts outside the CDR3, is NAGVMQNPRHLVRRRGQEARLRCSPMKGHSHVYWYRQLPEEGLKFMVYLQKENIIDESGMPKERFSAEFPKEGPSILRIQQVVRGDSAAYFCASSSRDYITGELFFGEGSRLTVL.

This sequence joins TRBV20-1 and TRBJ2-1; 12 nucleotides align to TRBD2. V was clipped by 0 bases and J by 7 bases; unmatched bases: 7. The germline V gene encodes CDR1 DFQATT and CDR2 SNEGSKA (reference sequence). The CDR3 is 16 amino acids. CDR3 sequence: CSARDWLAGGRNEQFF. The CDR3, as DNA: TGCAGTGCTAGAGATTGGCTAGCGGGAGGGCGTAATGAGCAGTTCTTC.

In this sample, this clonotype turned up many times. The chain has TRBV12-3 or TRBV12-4 and TRBJ2-1; no clear D. This CDR3 is built from 15 residues. V lost 2 bases to trimming and J lost 0 bases, with 8 bases between them. The CDR3 coding sequence is TGTGCCAGCAGTTTACACCCCGACTCCTACAATGAGCAGTTCTTC. Encoded protein: CASSLHPDSYNEQFF.

This clonotype appeared many times. V is TRBV11-2 and J is TRBJ1-1, with D uncertain. The CDR3 loop spans 15 amino acids. Germline CDR1 SGHAT, CDR2 FQNNGV. Between the trimmed V and J ends, which lost 1 base and 1 base, there was a span of 10 bases. CDR3 residues: CASSLVGTTNTEAFF. The CDR3 nucleotides read TGTGCCAGCAGCTTAGTAGGCACCACGAACACTGAAGCTTTCTTT.

The table lists this clonotype with many counts. This chain connects TRBV28 to TRBJ2-3; D remains unclear. This CDR3 region has 13 residues. V lost 2 bases to trimming and J lost 2 bases, with 5 bases between them. Germline CDR1 reads MDHEN; CDR2 reads SYDVKM. The CDR3, as DNA: TGTGCCAGCAGTTTACGGTTCACAGATACGCAGTATTTT. It encodes CASSLRFTDTQYF.

This clonotype was seen ten or more times. The genes are TRBV11-3 and TRBJ2-1; 7 bases match TRBD2. The CDR3 length is 15 residues. J was trimmed by 7 bases and V by 1 base; bases with no gene match: 7. Germline CDR1 SGHNT, CDR2 YENEEA. The CDR3 region is CASSLVGGSGNEQFF. DNA of the CDR3: TGTGCCAGCAGCTTAGTTGGCGGGAGTGGAAATGAGCAGTTCTTC.

This clonotype was detected only a few times. This chain links TRBV20-1 with TRBJ1-4; D gene unclear. Germline assignment: CDR1 DFQATT and CDR2 SNEGSKA (reference sequence). With 3 bases removed from V and 5 bases from J, the gap between germline ends came to 7 bases. The CDR3 covers 12 residues. DNA for the CDR3: TGCAGTGCTAGCGCCGTCAATGAAAAACTGTTTTTT. It specifies CSASAVNEKLFF.

This clonotype was counted many times. The chain uses TRBV20-1 and TRBJ1-4; D is unclear. The CDR3 totals 12 residues. Trimming removed 3 bases from V and 7 bases from J, with 9 bases in between. Germline V gene data show CDR1 as DFQATT and CDR2 as SNEGSKA (reference sequence). The CDR3 sequence is CSARSRVEKLFF. In DNA, the CDR3 is TGCAGTGCTAGGAGTAGGGTTGAAAAACTGTTTTTT.

This sequence joins TRBV2 and TRBJ2-7, with D unresolved. The length of the CDR3 is 12 residues. V lost 1 base and J 3 bases, leaving 4 bases between the germline ends. Germline CDR1 reads SNHLY; CDR2 reads FYNNEI. CDR3 sequence reads: CASSEDGYEQYF. CDR3 nucleotides: TGTGCCAGCAGTGAAGATGGCTACGAGCAGTACTTC.

V usage is TRBV18 and J usage is TRBJ2-3; 12 nucleotides match TRBD2. V shed 2 bases and J 1 base; nucleotides not matched to a gene: 4. The germline V gene has CDR1 KGHSH and CDR2 LQKENI. This CDR3 is 17 amino acids long. The CDR3 DNA sequence: TGTGCCAGCTCACCAGCTAGCGGGAGGGGCGGCACAGATACGCAGTATTTT. It translates to CASSPASGRGGTDTQYF.

The chain combines TRBV10-3 with TRBJ2-7, with TRBD1 matching 7 bases. Germline V gene sequence: CDR1 ENHRY, CDR2 SYGVKD. This CDR3 is 15 amino acids long. Losses at the gene ends were 3 bases for V and 4 bases for J; bases not matched to a gene: 9. CDR3: CAISDKNRGIYEQYF. The CDR3, as DNA: TGTGCCATCAGTGATAAAAACAGGGGTATTTACGAGCAGTACTTC.

The chain employs TRBV27 and TRBJ1-2; D perhaps matches TRBD1 (6 bases). Trimming took off 3 bases at V and 7 bases at J, with 12 bases between the two ends. The CDR3 runs to 13 residues. Per the germline V gene, CDR1 is MNHEY and CDR2 is SMNVEV (reference sequence). The CDR3 DNA follows: TGTGCCAGCAGTTTTCGGGGGGCCTTTGGCTACACCTTC. Amino acids: CASSFRGAFGYTF.

Comment on this clonotype: Possible read error: a much larger clone is one base away. The chain uses TRBV10-3 and TRBJ2-5; D tentatively fits TRBD1 or TRBD2 (6 bases each). The CDR3 extends over 14 amino acids. In germline, CDR1 is ENHRY, CDR2 SYGVKD. For the CDR3, the DNA is TGTGGCATCAGTGAGACAGGAGGGAAAGAGACCCAGTACTTC. Translated, it gives CGISETGGKETQYF.

This clonotype was recorded many times. The chain is built from TRBV12-3 or TRBV12-4 and TRBJ1-5; D is ambiguous. The CDR3 contains 15 residues. Trimming took off 1 base at V and 0 bases at J, with 7 bases between the two ends. DNA for the CDR3: TGTGCCAGCAGTTTAGGGTCAGATAGCAATCAGCCCCAGCATTTT. This gives the protein CASSLGSDSNQPQHF.

This clonotype was recorded at least ten times. The rearrangement links TRBV5-1 to TRBJ2-1, with 10 positions matching TRBD2. This CDR3 is 15 amino acids long. Germline assignment: CDR1 SGHRS and CDR2 YFSETQ. After removal of 2 bases from V and 3 bases from J, the junction contained 2 bases not matched to a gene. This CDR3 reads CASSLTSGVYNEQFF. For the CDR3, the DNA is TGCGCCAGCAGCTTAACTAGCGGGGTCTACAATGAGCAGTTCTTC.

This sequence joins TRBV5-1 and TRBJ1-6, with 8 bases identical to TRBD1. Germline trimming cut 4 bases from V and 6 bases from J; bases unmatched to any gene: 6. Germline CDR1 reads SGHRS; CDR2 reads YFSETQ. The CDR3 spans 15 residues. CDR3 DNA: TGCGCCAGCAGCGCACAGGGGGTATCTAATTCACCCCTCCACTTT. Translation gives CASSAQGVSNSPLHF.

This clonotype was counted many times. The chain is built from TRBV7-2 and TRBJ2-5; TRBD2 matches at 7 bases. With 1 base clipped from V and 4 bases from J, the junction kept 3 bases outside the gene matches. The CDR3 is 14 residues long. The germline gives CDR1 SGHTA, CDR2 FQGNSA. CDR3 sequence reads: CASSLDGLGETQYF. CDR3 in DNA: TGTGCCAGCAGCTTAGACGGACTAGGAGAGACCCAGTACTTC.

The chain couples TRBV20-1 to TRBJ1-5, with TRBD1 as a possible D gene (5 bases). Germline CDR1 and CDR2: DFQATT and SNEGSKA (reference sequence). CDR3 length: 16 residues. V was shortened by 3 bases and J by 3 bases, with 18 bases between the two germline ends. The CDR3 is CSASDGTEAYNQPQHF. In nucleotides, the CDR3 is TGCAGTGCTAGTGATGGGACCGAGGCTTACAATCAGCCCCAGCATTTT.

This clonotype has just a few counts. This sequence joins TRBV4-3 and TRBJ1-2; D call uncertain. Looked up from germline, CDR1 is LGHNA and CDR2 is YSLEER. Trimming left V 4 bases short and J 3 bases short, with 12 bases between. CDR3 length equals 14 residues. CDR3 in DNA: TGCGCCAGCAGCCGGGGAACAAGCGACTATGGCTACACCTTC. This encodes CASSRGTSDYGYTF.

A word on this clonotype: A much larger clone sits a single nucleotide away, making a read error possible. The chain employs TRBV27 and TRBJ1-2; D uncertain. The V gene lost 6 bases and the J gene lost 7 bases, with 18 bases spanning the gap. The CDR3 loop spans 14 amino acids. Germline V CDR1 and CDR2: MNHEY, SMNVEV (reference sequence). Here the CDR3 reads CASSSESSLGGYTF. The DNA of the CDR3 is TGTGCCAGCAGCTCGGAGTCCTCGCTCGGTGGCTACACCTTC.

The sample holds many counts of this clonotype. The chain links TRBV24-1 to TRBJ1-2, with D uncertain. The CDR3 extends over 14 amino acids. V lost 3 bases and J lost 3, with 10 bases in between. Germline values: CDR1 KGHDR, CDR2 SFDVKD. CDR3 DNA sequence: TGTGCCACCAGTGATGCTGAGGTCTACTATGGCTACACCTTC. Its protein product is CATSDAEVYYGYTF.

The table lists this clonotype with a few counts. The J gene is TRBJ1-2, the V gene TRBV29-1; TRBD1 might be the D (5 bases). V was clipped by 2 bases and J by 2 bases, with 12 bases between them. The CDR3 spans 14 residues. The germline gives CDR1 SQVTM, CDR2 ANQGSEA. The CDR3 loop is CSVEPTDTNYGYTF. CDR3 DNA sequence: TGCAGCGTTGAACCGACAGATACCAACTATGGCTACACCTTC.

The chain recombines TRBV7-9 with TRBJ1-4; the D is unclear. V was trimmed by 3 bases and J by 10 bases, leaving 6 bases between them. The germline V gene encodes CDR1 SEHNR and CDR2 FQNEAQ (reference sequence). The CDR3 runs 11 residues. CDR3 in amino acids: CASSFGLKLFF. CDR3 coding DNA: TGTGCCAGCAGCTTCGGGTTAAAACTGTTTTTT.

The rearrangement links TRBV6-5 to TRBJ1-1; the D gene is possibly TRBD1 (5 bases). The CDR3 is 12 amino acids. Looked up from germline, CDR1 is MNHEY and CDR2 is SVGAGI. Trimming stripped 0 bases from V and 9 bases from J, with 8 bases between. CDR3 sequence: CASSYSEGQAFF. In nucleotides, the CDR3 is TGTGCCAGCAGTTACTCGGAGGGGCAAGCTTTCTTT.